These 18 T cell receptor beta chains came from one sample sequenced in a study of metastatic and nonmetastatic thyroid tumors. TCRdb re-called clones via MiXCR from the PCR reads. This sample carries around 14,000 clones, around 4% of them seen once, and the ten largest clones take roughly 29%. Every patient underwent thyroid surgery untreated. The sequencing input was tumor tissue. The receptors were gathered from a female donor with papillary thyroid cancer or a benign thyroid nodule (not recorded which). Some clones in this sample may be carry-over from other donors' samples.

The chain combines TRBV28 with TRBJ1-2; 7 bases are a match to TRBD1. This CDR3 region has 14 residues. With V trimmed by 6 bases and J by 4 bases, 8 bases remained unmatched. Germline V gene data show CDR1 as MDHEN and CDR2 as SYDVKM. As DNA, the CDR3 is TGTGCCAGCAGGAGGACAGGCTTAAGCTATGGCTACACCTTC. This codes for CASRRTGLSYGYTF.

This clone has just a few counts. The chain's CDR3 is CSGDDGSDEQFF. DNA for the CDR3: TGCAGTGGAGATGACGGGAGTGATGAGCAGTTCTTC. The rearrangement joins TRBV20-1 to TRBJ2-1; weak D call: TRBD2 (6 bases). CDR3 length: 12 amino acids. Trimming removed 7 bases at V and 8 bases at J, with 15 bases between. CDR1 and CDR2 from the germline V gene are DFQATT and SNEGSKA (reference sequence).

The chain couples TRBV7-9 to TRBJ2-7, with 8 bases fitting TRBD1. This CDR3 is 15 amino acids long. J gave up 0 bases and V 5 bases, and 6 bases lay outside the gene matches. Germline CDR1 SEHNR, CDR2 FQNEAQ (reference sequence). CDR3: CASSPDRGTSYEQYF. As DNA, the CDR3 is TGTGCCAGCAGCCCAGACAGGGGAACCTCCTACGAGCAGTACTTC.

V and J are TRBV6-1 and TRBJ1-5; D gene unclear. Germline CDR1 is MNHNS and CDR2 is SASEGT. This CDR3 has 13 amino acids. The V end was cut by 4 bases, the J end by 4 bases, with 8 bases between. CDR3 region: CASSGAVNQPQHF. The DNA for the CDR3 is TGTGCCAGCAGTGGGGCTGTGAATCAGCCCCAGCATTTT.

By share, this clone ranks as medium-sized. The genes are TRBV28 and TRBJ2-5, with D uncertain. In germline, CDR1 is MDHEN, CDR2 SYDVKM. The CDR3 contains 11 residues. Trimming pared 3 bases from V and 8 bases from J, leaving 7 bases between. The CDR3 coding sequence is TGTGCCAGCAGTTTGAAAGTAACCCAGTACTTC. Translated, it gives CASSLKVTQYF. Drawing the rest from reference TRBV28 and TRBJ2-5, the complete variable domain is DVKVTQSSRYLVKRTGEKVFLECVQDMDHENMFWYRQDPGLGLRLIYFSYDVKMKEKGDIPEGYSVSREKKERFSLILESASTNQTSMYLCASSLKVTQYFGPGTRLLVL.

This chain links TRBV12-3 or TRBV12-4 with TRBJ2-1; D perhaps matches TRBD2 (6 bases). The CDR3 runs 15 residues. V was shortened by 5 bases and J by 6 bases, with 17 bases between the two germline ends. Written as DNA, the CDR3 is TGTGCCAGCAGTCTGCGGGACTCAAGCTCCAATGAGCAGTTCTTC. It is translated as CASSLRDSSSNEQFF.

The table lists this clone with a few counts. This rearrangement joins TRBV6-1 to TRBJ1-2; 8 bases are shared with TRBD1. Per germline, CDR1 MNHNS and CDR2 SASEGT. J gave up 3 bases and V 6 bases, and 3 bases lay outside the gene matches. The CDR3 has 13 amino acids. Here the CDR3 DNA reads TGTGCCAGCAGACCGACAGGGGACTATGGCTACACCTTC. This gives the protein CASRPTGDYGYTF.

The chain carries TRBV5-1 and TRBJ2-2; no clear D. This CDR3 contains 14 residues. Germline values: CDR1 SGHRS, CDR2 YFSETQ. The V and J ends lost 2 bases and 5 bases respectively, with 10 bases between them. CDR3 loop: CASSFAQPTGELFF. The DNA for the CDR3 is TGCGCCAGCAGCTTTGCACAGCCGACCGGGGAGCTGTTTTTT. Full variable domain (outside the CDR3, taken from reference TRBV5-1 and TRBJ2-2): KAGVTQTPRYLIKTRGQQVTLSCSPISGHRSVSWYQQTPGQGLQFLFEYFSETQRNKGNFPGRFSGRQFSNSRSEMNVSTLELGDSALYLCASSFAQPTGELFFGEGSRLTVL.

A few counts support this clone. CDR3 sequence (DNA): TGTGCCAGCAGGCCGGGACAGGGAAGCTCCTATAATTCACCCCTCCACTTT. It is translated as CASRPGQGSSYNSPLHF. The V gene is TRBV28, the J gene TRBJ1-6; 9 nucleotides agree with TRBD1. CDR3 length equals 17 residues. CDR1 is MDHEN and CDR2 is SYDVKM in the germline V gene. V lost 6 bases, J lost 0 bases, and 6 bases stayed unmatched.

The sample holds a few counts of this clone. This chain uses TRBV11-2 with TRBJ2-2; tentative D call: TRBD2 (6 bases). The V end lost 5 bases, the J end lost 6 bases, and 13 bases lay between the germline ends. This CDR3 has 14 amino acids. The germline CDR1 and CDR2 sequences are SGHAT and FQNNGV. The CDR3 is CASSPNRRAGELFF. In DNA form, the CDR3 reads TGTGCCAGCAGCCCAAACAGGAGGGCCGGGGAGCTGTTTTTT.

There are a few counts of this clone. The chain couples TRBV11-3 to TRBJ2-2; D gene uncertain. The CDR3 is made up of 15 amino acids. The V end lost 4 bases, the J end lost 5 bases, and 14 bases lay between the germline ends. CDR1 and CDR2 from the germline V gene are SGHNT and YENEEA. CDR3: CASSSSLVRTGELFF. The CDR3, as DNA: TGTGCCAGCAGCTCCTCGCTAGTAAGGACCGGGGAGCTGTTTTTT.

In its sample, this clone was seen a few times. The chain joins TRBV14 to TRBJ1-4, with TRBD1 as a possible D gene (6 bases). CDR1 is SGHDN and CDR2 is FVKESK in the germline V gene. V lost 4 bases to trimming and J lost 7 bases, with 16 bases between them. The CDR3 is 15 residues long. CDR3 protein: CASSPLGGGGEKLFF. Written as DNA, the CDR3 is TGTGCCAGCAGCCCCCTAGGGGGGGGAGGTGAAAAACTGTTTTTT. The whole variable domain, filled in from reference TRBV14 and TRBJ1-4, reads EAGVTQFPSHSVIEKGQTVTLRCDPISGHDNLYWYRRVMGKEIKFLLHFVKESKQDESGMPNNRFLAERTGGTYSTLKVQPAELEDSGVYFCASSPLGGGGEKLFFGSGTQLSVL.

This rearrangement joins TRBV6-1 to TRBJ1-5, with D perhaps matching TRBD1 (6 bases). The CDR3 totals 15 residues. The ends were cut back, 1 base at V and 6 bases at J, with 13 bases in the middle. CDR1 is MNHNS and CDR2 is SASEGT in the germline V gene. CDR3 sequence reads: CASSEGPSGVQPQHF. CDR3 sequence (DNA): TGTGCCAGCAGTGAAGGCCCCTCAGGGGTTCAGCCCCAGCATTTT.

This clone was recorded a few times. The chain employs TRBV24-1 and TRBJ2-1; TRBD2 aligns across 8 bases. The junction had 19 bases not matched to a gene; V was cut back by 9 bases and J by 7 bases. The germline V gene encodes CDR1 KGHDR and CDR2 SFDVKD. The CDR3 sequence is 17 residues long. CDR3: CATSGTSVRAKENEQFF. The CDR3 DNA reads TGTGCCACCTCCGGGACTAGTGTGAGGGCTAAGGAAAATGAGCAGTTCTTC.

The table lists this clone with many counts. The chain recombines TRBV5-6 with TRBJ1-1; possibly TRBD1 for D (5 bases). The CDR3 is made up of 13 amino acids. CDR1 is SGHDT, CDR2 YYEEEE, per germline. V was pared by 1 base and J by 4 bases, with 8 bases between. CDR3 region: CASSLPGGTEAFF. The CDR3 DNA follows: TGTGCCAGCAGCTTGCCGGGGGGCACTGAAGCTTTCTTT. Full variable domain (outside the CDR3, taken from reference TRBV5-6 and TRBJ1-1): DAGVTQSPTHLIKTRGQQVTLRCSPKSGHDTVSWYQQALGQGPQFIFQYYEEEERQRGNFPDRFSGHQFPNYSSELNVNALLLGDSALYLCASSLPGGTEAFFGQGTRLTVV.

This clone has just a few counts. Its ends do not fully match the called genes, so a read error is possible. The chain employs TRBV6-2 or TRBV6-3 and TRBJ2-5, with TRBD2 matching over 12 bases. Per the germline V gene, CDR1 is MNHEY and CDR2 is SVGEGT. The CDR3 is 15 residues long. As DNA, the CDR3 is TGTGCCAGCAGTGGCCTAGCGGGGGGGCAGGAGACCCGGTACTTC. Amino acid sequence: CASSGLAGGQETRYF.

The table lists this clone with a few counts. The V call is TRBV12-3 or TRBV12-4, the J call TRBJ2-7; 8 nucleotides agree with TRBD2. The CDR3 sequence is 15 residues long. V lost 6 bases and J lost 6; bases outside the gene matches: 13. The chain's CDR3 is CASSLGGGLSLEQYF. The CDR3 coding sequence is TGTGCCAGCAGCCTCGGGGGGGGCTTAAGTCTCGAGCAGTACTTC.

CDR3 DNA: TGTGCCAGCAGCTTCCGGGTCTTCACCGGGGAGCTGTTTTTT. Translated: CASSFRVFTGELFF. The genes are TRBV11-2 and TRBJ2-2; D gene uncertain. This CDR3 comprises 14 residues. The V and J ends lost 3 bases and 4 bases respectively, with 9 bases between them. Germline values: CDR1 SGHAT, CDR2 FQNNGV.